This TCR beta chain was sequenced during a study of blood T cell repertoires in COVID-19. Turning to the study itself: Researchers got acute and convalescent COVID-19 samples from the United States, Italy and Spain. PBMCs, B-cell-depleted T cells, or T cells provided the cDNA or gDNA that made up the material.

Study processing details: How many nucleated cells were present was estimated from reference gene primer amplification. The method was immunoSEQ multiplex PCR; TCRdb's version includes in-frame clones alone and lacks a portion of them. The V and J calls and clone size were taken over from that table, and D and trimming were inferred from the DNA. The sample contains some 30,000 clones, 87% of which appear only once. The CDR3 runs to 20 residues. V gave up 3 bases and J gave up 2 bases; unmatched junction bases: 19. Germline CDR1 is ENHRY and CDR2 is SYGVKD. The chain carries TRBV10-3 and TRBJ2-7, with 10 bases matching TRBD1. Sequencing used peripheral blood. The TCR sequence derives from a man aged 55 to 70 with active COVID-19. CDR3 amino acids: CAISDEFGGRQGASPYEQYF. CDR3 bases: TGTGCCATCAGTGATGAATTCGGGGGCCGACAGGGGGCGTCTCCCTACGAGCAGTACTTC.